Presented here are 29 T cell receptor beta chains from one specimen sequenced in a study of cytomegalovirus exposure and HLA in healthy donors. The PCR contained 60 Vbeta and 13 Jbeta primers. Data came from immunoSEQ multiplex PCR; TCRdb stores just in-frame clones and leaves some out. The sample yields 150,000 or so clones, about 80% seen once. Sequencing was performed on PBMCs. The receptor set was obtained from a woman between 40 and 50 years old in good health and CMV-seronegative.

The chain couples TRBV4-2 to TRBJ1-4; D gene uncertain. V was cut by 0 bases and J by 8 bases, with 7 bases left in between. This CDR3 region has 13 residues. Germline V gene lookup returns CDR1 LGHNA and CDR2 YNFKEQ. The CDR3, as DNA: TGTGCCAGCAGCCAAGATCAGAACGAAAAACTGTTTTTT. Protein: CASSQDQNEKLFF.

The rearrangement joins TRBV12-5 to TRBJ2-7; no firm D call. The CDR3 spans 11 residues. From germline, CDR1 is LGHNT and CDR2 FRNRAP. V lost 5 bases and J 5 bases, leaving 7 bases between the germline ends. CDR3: CASGLEDEQYF. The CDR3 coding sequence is TGTGCTAGTGGTCTAGAGGACGAGCAGTACTTC.

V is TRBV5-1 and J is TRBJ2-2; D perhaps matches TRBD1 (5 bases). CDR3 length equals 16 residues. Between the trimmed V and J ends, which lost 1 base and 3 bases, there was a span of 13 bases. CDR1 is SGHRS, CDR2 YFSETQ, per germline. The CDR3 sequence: CASSLTQLGDTGELFF. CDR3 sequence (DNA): TGCGCCAGCAGCTTGACTCAGCTAGGGGACACCGGGGAGCTGTTTTTT.

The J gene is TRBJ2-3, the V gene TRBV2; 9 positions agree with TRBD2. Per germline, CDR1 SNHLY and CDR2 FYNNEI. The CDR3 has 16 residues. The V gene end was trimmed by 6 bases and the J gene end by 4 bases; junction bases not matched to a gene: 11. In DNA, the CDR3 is TGTGCCAGCAGCCCCGAGAGCGGGAGGTCGGCAGATACGCAGTATTTT. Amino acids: CASSPESGRSADTQYF. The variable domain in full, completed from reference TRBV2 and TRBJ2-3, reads EPEVTQTPSHQVTQMGQEVILRCVPISNHLYFYWYRQILGQKVEFLVSFYNNEISEKSEIFDDQFSVERPDGSNFTLKIRSTKLEDSAMYFCASSPESGRSADTQYFGPGTRLTVL.

The CDR3 sequence: CASTAESSYNEQFF. Here the CDR3 DNA reads TGTGCCAGTACGGCGGAGAGCTCCTACAATGAGCAGTTCTTC. The chain uses TRBV19 and TRBJ2-1; D unresolved. Trimming took off 7 bases at V and 0 bases at J, with 10 bases between the two ends. In germline, CDR1 is LNHDA, CDR2 SQIVND (reference sequence). The CDR3 has 14 residues.

The chain's CDR3 is CASSLGLAIFYEQYF. In DNA, the CDR3 is TGCGCCAGCAGCTTAGGACTAGCGATTTTCTACGAGCAGTACTTC. The chain carries TRBV5-1 and TRBJ2-7, with 9 bases lining up with TRBD2. This CDR3 is 15 amino acids long. The ends lost 2 bases at V and 3 bases at J; junction bases unmatched: 6. Germline values: CDR1 SGHRS, CDR2 YFSETQ.

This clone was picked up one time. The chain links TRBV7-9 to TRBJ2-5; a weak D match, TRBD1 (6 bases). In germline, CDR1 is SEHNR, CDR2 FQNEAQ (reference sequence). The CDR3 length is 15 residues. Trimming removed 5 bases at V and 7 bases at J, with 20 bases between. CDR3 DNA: TGTGCCAGCAGCCCTACCTTGGACAGCTGGGGGACCCAGTACTTC. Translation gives CASSPTLDSWGTQYF.

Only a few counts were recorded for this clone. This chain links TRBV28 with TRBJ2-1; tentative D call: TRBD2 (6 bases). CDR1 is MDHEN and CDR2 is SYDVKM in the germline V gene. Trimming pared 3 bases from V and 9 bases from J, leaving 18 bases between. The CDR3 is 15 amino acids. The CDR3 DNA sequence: TGTGCCAGCAGTTTTCAAGGCGGGACGACGCGTGAGCAGTTCTTC. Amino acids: CASSFQGGTTREQFF. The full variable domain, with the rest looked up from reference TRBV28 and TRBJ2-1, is DVKVTQSSRYLVKRTGEKVFLECVQDMDHENMFWYRQDPGLGLRLIYFSYDVKMKEKGDIPEGYSVSREKKERFSLILESASTNQTSMYLCASSFQGGTTREQFFGPGTRLTVL.

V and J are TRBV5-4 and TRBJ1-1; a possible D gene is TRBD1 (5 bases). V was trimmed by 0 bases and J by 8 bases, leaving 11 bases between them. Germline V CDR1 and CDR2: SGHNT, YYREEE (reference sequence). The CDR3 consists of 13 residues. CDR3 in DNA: TGTGCCAGCAGCTTGGGCGGGACGGGAGAAGCTTTCTTT. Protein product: CASSLGGTGEAFF. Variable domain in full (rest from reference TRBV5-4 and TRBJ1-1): ETGVTQSPTHLIKTRGQQVTLRCSSQSGHNTVSWYQQALGQGPQFIFQYYREEENGRGNFPPRFSGLQFPNYSSELNVNALELDDSALYLCASSLGGTGEAFFGQGTRLTVV.

CDR3 loop: CAQERGGYEQYF. CDR3 DNA: TGTGCCCAAGAGCGAGGGGGCTACGAGCAGTACTTC. V and J are TRBV30 and TRBJ2-7; weak D call: TRBD1 (6 bases). Trimming cost V 8 bases and J 3 bases, with 14 bases left between them. Per germline, CDR1 GTSNPN and CDR2 SVGIG (reference sequence). The CDR3 extends over 12 amino acids.

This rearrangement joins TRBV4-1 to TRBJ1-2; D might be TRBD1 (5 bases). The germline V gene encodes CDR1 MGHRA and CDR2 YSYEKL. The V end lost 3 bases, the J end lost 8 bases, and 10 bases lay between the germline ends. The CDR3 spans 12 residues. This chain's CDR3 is CASSHGTQGYTF. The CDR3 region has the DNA TGCGCCAGCAGCCACGGGACTCAAGGCTACACCTTC.

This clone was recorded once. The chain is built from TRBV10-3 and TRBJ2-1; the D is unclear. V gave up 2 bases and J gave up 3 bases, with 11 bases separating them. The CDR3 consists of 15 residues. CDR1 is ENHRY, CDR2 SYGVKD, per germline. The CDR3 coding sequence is TGTGCCATCAGTGAGATCGGTGGTGACTACAATGAGCAGTTCTTC. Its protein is CAISEIGGDYNEQFF.

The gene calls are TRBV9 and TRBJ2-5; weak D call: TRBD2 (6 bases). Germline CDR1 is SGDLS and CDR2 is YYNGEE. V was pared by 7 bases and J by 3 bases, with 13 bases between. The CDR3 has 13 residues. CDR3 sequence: CASSRGEEETQYF. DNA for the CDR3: TGTGCCAGCTCCCGAGGGGAGGAAGAGACCCAGTACTTC.

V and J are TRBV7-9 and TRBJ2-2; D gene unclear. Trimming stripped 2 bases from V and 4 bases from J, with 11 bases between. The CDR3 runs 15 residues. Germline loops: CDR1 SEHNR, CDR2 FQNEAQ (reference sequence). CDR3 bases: TGTGCCAGCAGCTTACTAGGTTCGGGCACCGGGGAGCTGTTTTTT. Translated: CASSLLGSGTGELFF.

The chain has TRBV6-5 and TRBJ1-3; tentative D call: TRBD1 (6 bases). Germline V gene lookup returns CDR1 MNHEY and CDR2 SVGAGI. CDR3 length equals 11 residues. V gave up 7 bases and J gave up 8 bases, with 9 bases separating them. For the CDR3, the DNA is TGTGCCAGCACCAGGGGAGACACCATATATTTT. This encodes CASTRGDTIYF.

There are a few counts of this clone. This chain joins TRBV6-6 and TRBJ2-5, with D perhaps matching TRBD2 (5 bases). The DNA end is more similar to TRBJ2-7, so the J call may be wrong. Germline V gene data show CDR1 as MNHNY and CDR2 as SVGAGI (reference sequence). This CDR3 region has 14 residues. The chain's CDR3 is CASSPGEGNHEQYF. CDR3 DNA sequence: TGTGCCAGCAGCCCCGGGGAAGGGAACCACGAGCAGTACTTC.

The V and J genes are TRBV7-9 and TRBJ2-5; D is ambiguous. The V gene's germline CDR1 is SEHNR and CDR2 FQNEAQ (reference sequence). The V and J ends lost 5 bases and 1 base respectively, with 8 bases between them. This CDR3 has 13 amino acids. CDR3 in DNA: TGTGCCAGCAGCGGAACTATCCAAGAGACCCAGTACTTC. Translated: CASSGTIQETQYF.

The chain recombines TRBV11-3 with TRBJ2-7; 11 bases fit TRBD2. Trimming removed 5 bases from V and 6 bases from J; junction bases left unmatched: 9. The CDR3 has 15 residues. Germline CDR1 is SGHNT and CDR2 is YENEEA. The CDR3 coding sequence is TGTGCCAGCAGCCAATTAGCGGGAGGGTTCCCCGAGCAGTACTTC. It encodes CASSQLAGGFPEQYF.

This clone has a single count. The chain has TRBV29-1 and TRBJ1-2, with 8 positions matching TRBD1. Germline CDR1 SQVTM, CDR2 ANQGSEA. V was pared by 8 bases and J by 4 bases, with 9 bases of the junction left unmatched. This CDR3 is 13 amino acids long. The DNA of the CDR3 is TGCAGCCTCACTCGGGACAGGTTCTATGGCTACACCTTC. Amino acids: CSLTRDRFYGYTF.

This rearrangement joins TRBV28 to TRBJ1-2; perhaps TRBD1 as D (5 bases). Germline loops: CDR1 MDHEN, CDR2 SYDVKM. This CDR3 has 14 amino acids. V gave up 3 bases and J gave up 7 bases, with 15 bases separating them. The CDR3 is CASSFTEGRRGYTF. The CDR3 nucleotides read TGTGCCAGCAGTTTTACGGAGGGACGACGTGGCTACACCTTC.

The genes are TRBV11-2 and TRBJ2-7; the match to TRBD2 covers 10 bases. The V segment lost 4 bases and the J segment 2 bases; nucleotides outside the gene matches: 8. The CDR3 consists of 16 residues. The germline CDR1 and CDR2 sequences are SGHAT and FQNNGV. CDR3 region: CASSSIAGGGAYEQYF. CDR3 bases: TGTGCCAGCAGCTCTATAGCGGGAGGAGGAGCCTACGAGCAGTACTTC.

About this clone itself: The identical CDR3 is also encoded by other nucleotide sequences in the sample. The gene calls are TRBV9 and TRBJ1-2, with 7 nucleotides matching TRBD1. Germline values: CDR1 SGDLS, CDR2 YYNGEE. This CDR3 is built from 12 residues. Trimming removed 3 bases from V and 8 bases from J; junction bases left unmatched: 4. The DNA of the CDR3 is TGTGCCAGCAGCGGACCAGGGGGGGGCTACACCTTC. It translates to CASSGPGGGYTF.

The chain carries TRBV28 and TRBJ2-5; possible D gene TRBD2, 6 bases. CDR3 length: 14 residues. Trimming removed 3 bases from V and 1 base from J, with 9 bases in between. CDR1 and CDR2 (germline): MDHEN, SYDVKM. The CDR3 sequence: CASSLVAVQETQYF. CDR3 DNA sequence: TGTGCCAGCAGTTTGGTAGCGGTCCAAGAGACCCAGTACTTC. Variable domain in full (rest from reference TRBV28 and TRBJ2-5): DVKVTQSSRYLVKRTGEKVFLECVQDMDHENMFWYRQDPGLGLRLIYFSYDVKMKEKGDIPEGYSVSREKKERFSLILESASTNQTSMYLCASSLVAVQETQYFGPGTRLLVL.

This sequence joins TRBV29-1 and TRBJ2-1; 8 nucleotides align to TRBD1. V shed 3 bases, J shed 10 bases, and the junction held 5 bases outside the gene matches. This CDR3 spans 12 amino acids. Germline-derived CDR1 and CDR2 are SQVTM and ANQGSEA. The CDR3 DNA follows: TGCAGCGTTGAGCGGGACAGGAGCGAGCAGTTCTTC. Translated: CSVERDRSEQFF.

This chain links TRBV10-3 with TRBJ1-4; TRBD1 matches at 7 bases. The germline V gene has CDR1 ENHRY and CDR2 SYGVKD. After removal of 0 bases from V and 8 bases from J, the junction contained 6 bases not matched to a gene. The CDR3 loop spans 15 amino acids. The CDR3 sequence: CAISESRQGGEKLFF. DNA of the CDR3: TGTGCCATCAGTGAGTCGAGGCAGGGGGGAGAAAAACTGTTTTTT.

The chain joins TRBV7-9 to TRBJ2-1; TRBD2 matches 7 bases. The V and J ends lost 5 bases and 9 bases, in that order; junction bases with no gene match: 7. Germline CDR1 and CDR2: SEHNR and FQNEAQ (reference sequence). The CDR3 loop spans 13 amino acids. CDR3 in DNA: TGTGCCAGCAGCATGGGGGGGGAGGTTGAGCAGTTCTTC. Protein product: CASSMGGEVEQFF.

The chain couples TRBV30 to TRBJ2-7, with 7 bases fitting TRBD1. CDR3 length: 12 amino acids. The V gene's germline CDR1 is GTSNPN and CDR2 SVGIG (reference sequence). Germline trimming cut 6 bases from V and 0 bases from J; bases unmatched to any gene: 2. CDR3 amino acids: CACRDSSYEQYF. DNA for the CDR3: TGTGCCTGCCGGGACAGCTCCTACGAGCAGTACTTC.

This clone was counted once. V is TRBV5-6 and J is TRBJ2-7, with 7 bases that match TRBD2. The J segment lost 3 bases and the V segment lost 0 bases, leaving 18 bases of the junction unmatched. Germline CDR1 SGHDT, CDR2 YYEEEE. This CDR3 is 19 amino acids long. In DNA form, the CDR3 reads TGTGCCAGCAGCTTGGCCCCAGGGTTGTTAAGCGGGATACTCTACGAGCAGTACTTC. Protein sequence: CASSLAPGLLSGILYEQYF.

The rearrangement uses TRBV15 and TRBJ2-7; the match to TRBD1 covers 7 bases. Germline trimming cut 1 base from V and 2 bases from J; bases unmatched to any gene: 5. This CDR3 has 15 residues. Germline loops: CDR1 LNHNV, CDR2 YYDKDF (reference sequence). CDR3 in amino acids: CATSRGSGQTYEQYF. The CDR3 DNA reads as TGTGCCACCAGCAGAGGGTCGGGACAGACCTACGAGCAGTACTTC.